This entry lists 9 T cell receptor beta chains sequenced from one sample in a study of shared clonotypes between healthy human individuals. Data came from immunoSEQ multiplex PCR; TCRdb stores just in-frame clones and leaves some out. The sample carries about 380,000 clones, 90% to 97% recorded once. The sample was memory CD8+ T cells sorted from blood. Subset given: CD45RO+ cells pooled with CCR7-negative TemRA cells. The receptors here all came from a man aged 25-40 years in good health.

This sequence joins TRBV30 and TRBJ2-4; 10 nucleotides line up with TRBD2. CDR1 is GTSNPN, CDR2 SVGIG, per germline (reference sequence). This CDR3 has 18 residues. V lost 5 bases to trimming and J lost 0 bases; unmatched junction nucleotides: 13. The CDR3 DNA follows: TGTGCCTGGGTGCCTAGCGGGAGTTTACTCCTAGCCAAAAACATTCAGTACTTC. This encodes CAWVPSGSLLLAKNIQYF.

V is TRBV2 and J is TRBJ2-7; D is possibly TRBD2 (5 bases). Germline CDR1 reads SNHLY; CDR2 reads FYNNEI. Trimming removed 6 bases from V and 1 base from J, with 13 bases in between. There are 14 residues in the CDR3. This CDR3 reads CASRRGLGSYEQYF. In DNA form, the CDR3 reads TGTGCCAGCAGACGAGGACTGGGTTCCTACGAGCAGTACTTC.

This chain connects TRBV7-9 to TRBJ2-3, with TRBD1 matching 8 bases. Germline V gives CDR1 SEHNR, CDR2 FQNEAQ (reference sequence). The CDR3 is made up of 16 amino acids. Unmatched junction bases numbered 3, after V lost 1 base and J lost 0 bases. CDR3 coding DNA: TGTGCCAGCAGCTTAGGACAGGGGACGAGCACAGATACGCAGTATTTT. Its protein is CASSLGQGTSTDTQYF. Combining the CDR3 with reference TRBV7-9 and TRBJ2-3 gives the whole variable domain DTGVSQNPRHKITKRGQNVTFRCDPISEHNRLYWYRQTLGQGPEFLTYFQNEAQLEKSRLLSDRFSAERPKGSFSTLEIQRTEQGDSAMYLCASSLGQGTSTDTQYFGPGTRLTVL.

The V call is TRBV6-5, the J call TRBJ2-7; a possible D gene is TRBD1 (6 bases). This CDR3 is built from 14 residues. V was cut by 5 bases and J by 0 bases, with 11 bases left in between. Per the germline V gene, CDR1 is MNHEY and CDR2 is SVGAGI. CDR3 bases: TGTGCCAGCAGTAGACAGGCGAGCTCCTACGAGCAGTACTTC. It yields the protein CASSRQASSYEQYF.

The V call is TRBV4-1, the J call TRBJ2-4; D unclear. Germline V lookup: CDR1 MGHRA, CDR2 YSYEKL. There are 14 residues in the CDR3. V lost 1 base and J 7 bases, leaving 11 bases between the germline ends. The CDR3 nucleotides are TGCGCCAGCAGCCAAGTTTTGGGGATGAACATTCAGTACTTC. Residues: CASSQVLGMNIQYF.

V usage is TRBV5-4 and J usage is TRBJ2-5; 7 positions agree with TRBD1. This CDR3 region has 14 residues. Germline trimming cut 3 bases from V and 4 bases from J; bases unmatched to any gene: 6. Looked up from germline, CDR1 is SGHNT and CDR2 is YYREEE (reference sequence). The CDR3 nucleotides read TGTGCCAGCAGCTACCAGGACAGGCGAGAGACCCAGTACTTC. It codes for CASSYQDRRETQYF.

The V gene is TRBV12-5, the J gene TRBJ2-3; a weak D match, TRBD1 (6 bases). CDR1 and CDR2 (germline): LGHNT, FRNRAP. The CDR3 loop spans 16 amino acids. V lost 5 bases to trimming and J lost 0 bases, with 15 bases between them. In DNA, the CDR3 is TGTGCTAGTGGTCTAAACAGGGACCTCAGCACAGATACGCAGTATTTT. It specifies CASGLNRDLSTDTQYF.

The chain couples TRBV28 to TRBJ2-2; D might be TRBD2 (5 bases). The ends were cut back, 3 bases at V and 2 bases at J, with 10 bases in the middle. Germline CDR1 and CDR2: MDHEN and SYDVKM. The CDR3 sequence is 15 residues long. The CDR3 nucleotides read TGTGCCAGCAGTTTTCCGGGGTCAAACACCGGGGAGCTGTTTTTT. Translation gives CASSFPGSNTGELFF. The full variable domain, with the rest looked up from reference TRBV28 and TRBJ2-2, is DVKVTQSSRYLVKRTGEKVFLECVQDMDHENMFWYRQDPGLGLRLIYFSYDVKMKEKGDIPEGYSVSREKKERFSLILESASTNQTSMYLCASSFPGSNTGELFFGEGSRLTVL.

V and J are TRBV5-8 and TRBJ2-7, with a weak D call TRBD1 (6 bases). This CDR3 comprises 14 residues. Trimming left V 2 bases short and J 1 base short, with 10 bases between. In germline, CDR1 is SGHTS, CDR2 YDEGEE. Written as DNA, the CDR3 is TGTGCCAGCAGCTTAAGGGGGTTGTCCTACGAGCAGTACTTC. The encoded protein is CASSLRGLSYEQYF.